The 22 T cell receptor beta chains presented below share a single source sample, sequenced in a study of shared clonotypes between healthy human individuals (dated by TCRdb to about 2020). The library was obtained by the immunoSEQ multiplex PCR assay. TCRdb obtained this table from immuneACCESS and retained in-frame rearrangements with V and J assigned. These tables miss some clones; where compared with another copy, unresolved V genes account for less than half of the shortfall, and the remainder is unexplained. Across this sample there are approximately 640,000 clones, with roughly 70% seen only once. Clones ranked in the top ten supply around 2% of the sample. The sample was memory CD4+ T cells sorted from blood. Taken with the paper, the label for cell subset or site translates to: CD45RA-negative fraction. Receptors were obtained from a woman in her 30s in good health.

The chain combines TRBV6-6 with TRBJ2-1; D unclear. The length of the CDR3 is 13 residues. Germline V gives CDR1 MNHNY, CDR2 SVGAGI (reference sequence). V was trimmed by 4 bases and J by 1 base, leaving 5 bases between them. This chain's CDR3 is CASSSGSYNEQFF. Written as DNA, the CDR3 is TGTGCCAGCAGTTCCGGGTCCTACAATGAGCAGTTCTTC.

Only a few counts were recorded for this clone. The chain has TRBV19 and TRBJ2-2; D remains unclear. Germline CDR1 LNHDA, CDR2 SQIVND (reference sequence). The germline V and J ends were trimmed by 10 bases and 6 bases, with 18 bases remaining between them. This CDR3 contains 14 residues. For the CDR3, the DNA is TGTGCCACCAACCGCCCTGGCGGATCCGGGGAGCTGTTTTTT. Translation: CATNRPGGSGELFF.

This chain links TRBV18 with TRBJ2-5; 8 bases fit TRBD1. The length of the CDR3 is 17 residues. Per the germline V gene, CDR1 is KGHSH and CDR2 is LQKENI. J was trimmed by 5 bases and V by 0 bases; bases with no gene match: 11. The CDR3 DNA follows: TGTGCCAGCTCACCACCGAAGACAGGGGCCAGCCGGGAGACCCAGTACTTC. Its translation is CASSPPKTGASRETQYF.

This chain's CDR3 is CASSSTGDSFNEQFF. CDR3 bases: TGCGCCAGCAGCTCGACGGGAGACAGCTTCAATGAGCAGTTCTTC. The V call is TRBV5-1, the J call TRBJ2-1, with D possibly TRBD2 on 6 matching bases. Germline V gene sequence: CDR1 SGHRS, CDR2 YFSETQ. Trimming pared 3 bases from V and 6 bases from J, leaving 16 bases between. The CDR3 covers 15 residues.

The chain is built from TRBV7-7 and TRBJ2-5, with 11 bases fitting TRBD2. The trim removed 5 bases at V and 2 bases at J, leaving 4 bases unmatched. The CDR3 runs to 15 residues. Germline CDR1 and CDR2: SSHAT and FNYEAQ (reference sequence). CDR3 in amino acids: CASSKGLAAQETQYF. CDR3 bases: TGTGCCAGCAGCAAGGGACTAGCGGCTCAAGAGACCCAGTACTTC.

The table lists this clone with a few counts. This chain links TRBV10-3 with TRBJ2-5; possible D gene TRBD2, 6 bases. CDR3 length: 15 amino acids. V lost 7 bases, J lost 4 bases, and 19 bases lay in between. Germline values: CDR1 ENHRY, CDR2 SYGVKD. The CDR3 reads CAIKAQPGLSETQYF. For the CDR3, the DNA is TGTGCCATCAAAGCCCAACCAGGACTATCAGAGACCCAGTACTTC.

This chain uses TRBV11-2 with TRBJ2-7, with D perhaps TRBD1 (6 bases). V gave up 7 bases and J gave up 2 bases, with 12 bases separating them. The CDR3 consists of 13 residues. Germline assignment: CDR1 SGHAT and CDR2 FQNNGV. The CDR3 coding sequence is TGTGCCAGCAATATGGACAGTCCCTACGAGCAGTACTTC. It yields the protein CASNMDSPYEQYF.

A remark on this clone: In the same sample, other DNA sequences code for this CDR3. The J gene is TRBJ1-1, the V gene TRBV27; 8 positions match TRBD1. Germline lookup yields CDR1 MNHEY and CDR2 SMNVEV (reference sequence). Trimming cost V 5 bases and J 4 bases; bases outside gene matches: 6. The CDR3 consists of 14 residues. CDR3 in amino acids: CASSPRQGRTEAFF. The CDR3 region has the DNA TGTGCCAGCAGTCCTCGACAGGGGCGCACTGAAGCTTTCTTT.

This clone was found a few times. The rearrangement uses TRBV7-9 and TRBJ1-1, with D hard to call. The CDR3 runs to 12 residues. CDR1 and CDR2 (germline): SEHNR, FQNEAQ (reference sequence). Trimming shortened V by 7 bases and J by 6 bases, and 12 bases separated the two germline ends. This CDR3 reads CASTWFVAEAFF. CDR3 bases: TGTGCCAGCACCTGGTTCGTGGCTGAAGCTTTCTTT.

This clone was detected only a few times. The CDR3 DNA reads as TGTGCCAGCAGTGACTCGACGAGGGGGTTGGACACCGGGGAGCTGTTTTTT. Translation: CASSDSTRGLDTGELFF. This rearrangement joins TRBV6-4 to TRBJ2-2; possible D gene TRBD1, 6 bases. CDR1 MRHNA and CDR2 SNTAGT come from the germline V gene. This CDR3 is built from 17 residues. Trimming removed 0 bases from V and 3 bases from J, with 14 bases in between.

The chain employs TRBV7-2 and TRBJ2-3; 7 bases are shared with TRBD1. The CDR3 sequence is 12 residues long. From germline, CDR1 is SGHTA and CDR2 FQGNSA. V lost 5 bases to trimming and J lost 9 bases; unmatched junction nucleotides: 5. CDR3 nucleotides: TGTGCCAGCAGCGGACAGGTTGAAACGCAGTATTTT. Translated: CASSGQVETQYF.

The chain carries TRBV7-9 and TRBJ2-5; D unresolved. The germline V gene has CDR1 SEHNR and CDR2 FQNEAQ (reference sequence). The CDR3 consists of 15 residues. V shed 1 base and J shed 1 base, with 10 bases lying between them. CDR3 bases: TGTGCCAGCAGCTTAGGCTATACAGCCCAAGAGACCCAGTACTTC. Encoded protein: CASSLGYTAQETQYF.

J is TRBJ2-3 and V is TRBV5-1; no reliable D call. V was pared by 2 bases and J by 2 bases, with 12 bases between. CDR1 and CDR2 (germline): SGHRS, YFSETQ. The CDR3 consists of 15 residues. CDR3 region: CASSFSYGSTDTQYF. CDR3 bases: TGCGCCAGCAGCTTTTCTTACGGATCCACAGATACGCAGTATTTT. The full variable domain, its missing parts supplied by reference TRBV5-1 and TRBJ2-3, is KAGVTQTPRYLIKTRGQQVTLSCSPISGHRSVSWYQQTPGQGLQFLFEYFSETQRNKGNFPGRFSGRQFSNSRSEMNVSTLELGDSALYLCASSFSYGSTDTQYFGPGTRLTVL.

Of note for this clone: This sample also contains other DNA sequences that code for the same CDR3. The chain links TRBV6-1 to TRBJ2-3, with D maybe TRBD2 (6 bases). Germline values: CDR1 MNHNS, CDR2 SASEGT. CDR3 length: 13 amino acids. Trimming removed 3 bases from V and 5 bases from J, with 9 bases in between. This CDR3 reads CASSEGGVDTQYF. Written as DNA, the CDR3 is TGTGCCAGCAGTGAGGGGGGAGTAGATACGCAGTATTTT.

Note on this clone: This could be a read error, since a much larger clone is one nucleotide away. The rearrangement links TRBV25-1 to TRBJ2-2, with TRBD1 as a possible D gene (6 bases). The germline V gene encodes CDR1 MGHDK and CDR2 SYGVNS. CDR3 length equals 17 residues. Trimming pared 0 bases from V and 1 base from J, leaving 12 bases between. This chain's CDR3 is CASSEYKDSKNTGELFF. In DNA form, the CDR3 reads TGTGCCAGCAGTGAATATAAGGACAGCAAGAACACCGGGGAGCTGTTTTTT.

This chain joins TRBV4-1 and TRBJ1-1; D is unresolved. CDR1 MGHRA and CDR2 YSYEKL come from the germline V gene. This CDR3 spans 13 amino acids. Trimming cost V 4 bases and J 4 bases, with 10 bases left between them. The CDR3 region is CASSRPGSTEAFF. CDR3 nucleotide sequence: TGCGCCAGCAGCCGCCCAGGCAGCACTGAAGCTTTCTTT.

The gene calls are TRBV5-6 and TRBJ2-7, with 8 bases aligning to TRBD2. The CDR3 has 14 amino acids. CDR1 and CDR2 (germline): SGHDT, YYEEEE. V lost 2 bases, J lost 5 bases, and 6 bases stayed unmatched. The CDR3 DNA reads as TGTGCCAGCAGCTTCCGCGGGAGGAGTAACGAGCAGTACTTC. This sequence encodes CASSFRGRSNEQYF.

The chain uses TRBV6-5 and TRBJ1-1; 7 nucleotides line up with TRBD1. V lost 5 bases and J lost 4; bases outside the gene matches: 10. The length of the CDR3 is 15 residues. Germline lookup yields CDR1 MNHEY and CDR2 SVGAGI. CDR3 bases: TGTGCCAGCAGTCGTGCAGGGGGTGGGGGCACTGAAGCTTTCTTT. Translated: CASSRAGGGGTEAFF.

This chain joins TRBV20-1 and TRBJ2-7, with 8 bases identical to TRBD2. The CDR3 sequence is 11 residues long. In germline, CDR1 is DFQATT, CDR2 SNEGSKA (reference sequence). V shed 8 bases and J 3 bases; nucleotides not matched to a gene: 3. CDR3 coding DNA: TGCAGTACCGGGAGGGTCTACGAGCAGTACTTC. Translation: CSTGRVYEQYF.

The V and J genes are TRBV28 and TRBJ2-7; maybe TRBD2 (6 bases). The CDR3 has 15 residues. CDR1 is MDHEN and CDR2 is SYDVKM in the germline V gene. V was trimmed by 6 bases and J by 1 base, leaving 16 bases between them. The CDR3 DNA reads TGTGCCAGCAGAACCCCGGGACTGGGTTCCTACGAGCAGTACTTC. Its protein product is CASRTPGLGSYEQYF. The full variable domain, in which reference TRBV28 and TRBJ2-7 provide the parts outside the CDR3, is DVKVTQSSRYLVKRTGEKVFLECVQDMDHENMFWYRQDPGLGLRLIYFSYDVKMKEKGDIPEGYSVSREKKERFSLILESASTNQTSMYLCASRTPGLGSYEQYFGPGTRLTVT.

The rearrangement links TRBV4-2 to TRBJ1-3; D possibly corresponds to TRBD1 (5 bases). The CDR3 spans 15 residues. The V end lost 1 base, the J end lost 4 bases, and 11 bases lay between the germline ends. The germline gives CDR1 LGHNA, CDR2 YNFKEQ. CDR3 nucleotide sequence: TGTGCCAGCAGCCAAGTGGGGGTACTCGGAAACACCATATATTTT. Protein product: CASSQVGVLGNTIYF.

This sequence joins TRBV28 and TRBJ2-1; no reliable D call. V was clipped by 6 bases and J by 5 bases, with 14 bases between them. The CDR3 contains 14 residues. The germline CDR1 and CDR2 sequences are MDHEN and SYDVKM. The CDR3: CASSWGHGNNEQFF. The CDR3, as DNA: TGTGCCAGCAGCTGGGGTCACGGAAACAATGAGCAGTTCTTC.